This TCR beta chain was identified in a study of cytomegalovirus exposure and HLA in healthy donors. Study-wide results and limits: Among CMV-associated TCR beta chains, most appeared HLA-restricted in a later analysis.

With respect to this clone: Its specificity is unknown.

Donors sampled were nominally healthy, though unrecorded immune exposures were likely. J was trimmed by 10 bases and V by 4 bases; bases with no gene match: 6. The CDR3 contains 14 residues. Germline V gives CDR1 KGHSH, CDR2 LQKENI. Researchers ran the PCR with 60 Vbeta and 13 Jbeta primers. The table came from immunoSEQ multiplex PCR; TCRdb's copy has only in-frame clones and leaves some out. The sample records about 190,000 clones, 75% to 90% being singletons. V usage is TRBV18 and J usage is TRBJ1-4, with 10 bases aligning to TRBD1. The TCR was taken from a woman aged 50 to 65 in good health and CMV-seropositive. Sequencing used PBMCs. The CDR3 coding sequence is TGTGCCAGCTCACAGGGACAGGGGTATGGAAAACTGTTTTTT. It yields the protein CASSQGQGYGKLFF.